Below, 20 T cell receptor beta chains from the same sample are listed, as sequenced in a study of molecular identifiers for immune sequencing clone quantification. TCRdb recomputed calls from the PCR reads with MiXCR, one row per CDR3 protein. The table records roughly 630,000 distinct CDR3 sequences, about 25% of them present only once. Input material: naive CD8+ T cells from blood, with Jurkat cell RNA spiked in. Subset in this sample: FACS-sorted CD8+CD4-CCR7+CD45RA+ naive T cells. Every receptor here comes from a human donor in good health. Some libraries in this study had Jurkat cell RNA spiked in.

With regard to this clonotype: One end of the junction does not line up with germline, which may come from a read error. The rearrangement uses TRBV7-9 and TRBJ2-5; 7 bases are a match to TRBD1. Germline V gives CDR1 SEHNR, CDR2 FQNEAQ (reference sequence). The CDR3 extends over 14 amino acids. The CDR3 nucleotides read TGTGCCAGCACCCTGGGACAGAACGAAGAGCCCCAGTACTTC. This gives the protein CASTLGQNEEPQYF.

Turning to this clonotype: One junction end disagrees with the germline gene, perhaps due to a read error. The gene calls are TRBV5-4 and TRBJ2-3; TRBD2 matches at 11 bases. The CDR3 is 17 residues long. The germline V gene has CDR1 SGHNT and CDR2 YYREEE (reference sequence). The CDR3, as DNA: TGTGCCAGCAGCTTGGTTGGACTAGCGGGCCTCACAGAGACGCAGTATTTT. The encoded protein is CASSLVGLAGLTETQYF.

The chain employs TRBV19 and TRBJ1-2; tentatively, D is TRBD1 (6 bases). This CDR3 region has 13 residues. CDR1 and CDR2 from the germline V gene are LNHDA and SQIVND (reference sequence). With 8 bases removed from V and 4 bases from J, the gap between germline ends came to 14 bases. DNA for the CDR3: TGTGCCAGTGACGGGGGCGAAAGCTATGGCTACACCTTC. Translated: CASDGGESYGYTF.

This clonotype was seen ten or more times. The chain couples TRBV4-3 to TRBJ1-1; D is uncertain. This CDR3 region has 14 residues. Germline V gene lookup returns CDR1 LGHNA and CDR2 YSLEER. V lost 5 bases and J lost 1, with 11 bases in between. The CDR3: CASSNGRSNTEAFF. Written as DNA, the CDR3 is TGCGCCAGCAGCAATGGACGGTCGAACACTGAAGCTTTCTTT.

This clonotype was detected many times. This chain connects TRBV7-9 to TRBJ2-3; maybe TRBD2 (6 bases). The CDR3 spans 19 residues. The V end lost 4 bases, the J end lost 2 bases, and 25 bases lay between the germline ends. Germline values: CDR1 SEHNR, CDR2 FQNEAQ (reference sequence). The CDR3 protein is CASSSPSSGSGGITDTQYF. CDR3 sequence (DNA): TGTGCCAGCAGCTCCCCTTCTAGTGGGTCCGGCGGGATCACAGATACGCAGTATTTT. The full variable domain, rest sourced from reference TRBV7-9 and TRBJ2-3, is DTGVSQNPRHKITKRGQNVTFRCDPISEHNRLYWYRQTLGQGPEFLTYFQNEAQLEKSRLLSDRFSAERPKGSFSTLEIQRTEQGDSAMYLCASSSPSSGSGGITDTQYFGPGTRLTVL.

In this sample, this clonotype turned up a few times. A much larger clone sits a single nucleotide away, making a read error possible. The J gene is TRBJ2-2, the V gene TRBV6-2 or TRBV6-3; TRBD1 matches 7 bases. Germline loops: CDR1 MNHEY, CDR2 SVGEGT. The CDR3 runs 14 residues. Germline trimming cut 6 bases from V and 1 base from J; bases unmatched to any gene: 2. CDR3: CASRWTGNTGELFF. CDR3 DNA: TGTGCCAGCAGGTGGACAGGGAACACCGGGGAGCTGTTTTTT.

This clonotype was picked up many times. The chain combines TRBV5-1 with TRBJ2-3; 12 positions agree with TRBD1. The CDR3 is made up of 15 amino acids. From germline, CDR1 is SGHRS and CDR2 YFSETQ. V shed 4 bases and J 4 bases; nucleotides not matched to a gene: 4. The CDR3, as DNA: TGCGCCAGCAGCGTGGGACAGGGGGCCCCAGATACGCAGTATTTT. Translation gives CASSVGQGAPDTQYF.

This chain links TRBV4-2 with TRBJ2-1; 12 bases match TRBD2. Germline V CDR1 and CDR2: LGHNA, YNFKEQ. CDR3 length equals 18 residues. V shed 1 base, J shed 4 bases, and the junction held 8 bases outside the gene matches. The CDR3 DNA reads TGTGCCAGCAGCCAAGCCCTAGCGGGAGGGCCAGGGTACAATGAGCAGTTCTTC. Its translation is CASSQALAGGPGYNEQFF.

This clonotype occurred many times. This chain joins TRBV20-1 and TRBJ2-7; 9 bases map to TRBD1. The CDR3 consists of 15 residues. Germline CDR1 DFQATT, CDR2 SNEGSKA (reference sequence). The trim removed 3 bases at V and 1 base at J, leaving 7 bases unmatched. CDR3 sequence reads: CSARGRDRVSYEQYF. CDR3 in DNA: TGCAGTGCTAGGGGCCGGGACAGGGTTTCCTACGAGCAGTACTTC.

The genes are TRBV7-9 and TRBJ2-2; no reliable D call. Germline V gene lookup returns CDR1 SEHNR and CDR2 FQNEAQ (reference sequence). V was shortened by 4 bases and J by 0 bases, with 12 bases between the two germline ends. CDR3 length: 16 residues. In DNA form, the CDR3 reads TGTGCCAGCAGCTATTTTCACACAGCGAACACCGGGGAGCTGTTTTTT. As protein: CASSYFHTANTGELFF.

This clonotype has ten or more counts. The chain has TRBV29-1 and TRBJ2-7; 9 positions agree with TRBD2. The CDR3 consists of 11 residues. CDR1 is SQVTM and CDR2 is ANQGSEA in the germline V gene. V lost 6 bases and J lost 5; bases outside the gene matches: 2. The CDR3, as DNA: TGCAGCGTGTCTAGCGGGGACGAGCAGTACTTC. Protein product: CSVSSGDEQYF.

Concerning this clonotype itself: At one of its ends the junction is not consistent with the germline gene, which may arise from a read error. V usage is TRBV12-3 or TRBV12-4 and J usage is TRBJ2-2; no firm D call. This CDR3 region has 13 residues. CDR3 coding DNA: TGTGCCAGCGGTTTAGTGCGAACCGGGGAGCTGTTTTTT. Protein sequence: CASGLVRTGELFF.

This clonotype was picked up a small number of times. Germline is not matched at one junction end, which may reflect a read error. The DNA for the CDR3 is TGTGCCAGCAGTGACAGGCACAACACTGTAGCTTTCTTT. The encoded protein is CASSDRHNTVAFF. This chain joins TRBV2 and TRBJ1-1; D is ambiguous. From germline, CDR1 is SNHLY and CDR2 FYNNEI. CDR3 length: 13 residues.

As concerns this clonotype: An end of the junction does not agree with germline; a read error may underlie this. V usage is TRBV5-1 and J usage is TRBJ1-1; D ambiguous. Germline V CDR1 and CDR2: SGHRS, YFSETQ. This CDR3 contains 12 residues. In nucleotides, the CDR3 is TGCGCCGGCAGCTTGGAGAACACTGAAGCTTTCTTT. It yields the protein CAGSLENTEAFF. The full variable domain, in which reference TRBV5-1 and TRBJ1-1 provide the parts outside the CDR3, is KAGVTQTPRYLIKTRGQQVTLSCSPISGHRSVSWYQQTPGQGLQFLFEYFSETQRNKGNFPGRFSGRQFSNSRSEMNVSTLELGDSALYLCAGSLENTEAFFGQGTRLTVV.

This clonotype occurred many times. The chain uses TRBV15 and TRBJ2-3; D is perhaps TRBD2 (6 bases). The germline V and J ends were trimmed by 0 bases and 2 bases, with 15 bases remaining between them. Germline values: CDR1 LNHNV, CDR2 YYDKDF (reference sequence). CDR3 length equals 17 residues. The CDR3 sequence is CATSRDRGVIITDTQYF. The CDR3 bases are TGTGCCACCAGCAGAGATCGCGGGGTGATCATCACAGATACGCAGTATTTT.

The genes are TRBV19 and TRBJ1-3; D gene ambiguous. V lost 7 bases to trimming and J lost 2 bases, with 15 bases between them. Germline V gives CDR1 LNHDA, CDR2 SQIVND (reference sequence). The CDR3 length is 15 residues. The CDR3 coding sequence is TGTGCCAGTACCCACTTGGACTTTCCTGGAAACACCATATATTTT. Translating it yields CASTHLDFPGNTIYF.

This clonotype was seen ten or more times. The CDR3 here is CASSLSRRNTEAFF. The DNA for the CDR3 is TGTGCCAGCAGTTTATCTCGTAGGAACACTGAAGCTTTCTTT. The chain has TRBV12-3 or TRBV12-4 and TRBJ1-1; D is uncertain. The CDR3 runs 14 residues. V was pared by 2 bases and J by 1 base, with 8 bases between.

This clonotype was seen ten or more times. V usage is TRBV5-5 and J usage is TRBJ1-1; D gene ambiguous. Per germline, CDR1 SGHKS and CDR2 YYEKEE (reference sequence). The CDR3 extends over 14 amino acids. V dropped 5 bases and J dropped 1 base, with 12 bases sitting between them. CDR3 amino acids: CASSLYGQNTEAFF. CDR3 in DNA: TGTGCCAGCAGTTTGTATGGCCAGAACACTGAAGCTTTCTTT.

This chain joins TRBV29-1 and TRBJ1-2; tentatively, D is TRBD1 (5 bases). Per the germline V gene, CDR1 is SQVTM and CDR2 is ANQGSEA. Trimming took 5 bases from V and 2 from J, leaving 9 bases between them. The CDR3 loop spans 12 amino acids. CDR3 sequence (DNA): TGCAGCGTTCCCGGGACCAACTATGGCTACACCTTC. The encoded protein is CSVPGTNYGYTF.

Many counts were recorded for this clonotype. The V and J genes are TRBV2 and TRBJ2-5; the match to TRBD2 covers 7 bases. The CDR3 contains 13 residues. The germline gives CDR1 SNHLY, CDR2 FYNNEI. Trimming took 2 bases from V and 3 from J; bases not matched to a gene: 0. The DNA for the CDR3 is TGTGCCAGCAGTGAAAGCGGGGAAGAGACCCAGTACTTC. Translated: CASSESGEETQYF. The complete variable domain, with remaining parts taken from reference TRBV2 and TRBJ2-5, reads EPEVTQTPSHQVTQMGQEVILRCVPISNHLYFYWYRQILGQKVEFLVSFYNNEISEKSEIFDDQFSVERPDGSNFTLKIRSTKLEDSAMYFCASSESGEETQYFGPGTRLLVL.